This T cell receptor (beta chain) was documented in a study of identical twins. Study-wide results and caveats: One should note that invariant MAIT and iNKT cells could partly confound zero-insertion analyses. Twin sharing of out-of-frame TCR alpha was underestimated by models in monozygotic pairs. Low generation-probability sequences were in excess among twin-shared out-of-frame alpha sequences.

Notes on this clonotype: The antigen remains unidentified.

TCRdb analysed the 5' RACE reads with MiXCR anew, one entry per CDR3 protein. The table has some 900,000 distinct CDR3 sequences, around an eighth seen once; the top ten hold around 1.6%. The CDR3 totals 11 residues. Germline V gives CDR1 DFQATT, CDR2 SNEGSKA (reference sequence). V dropped 1 base and J dropped 6 bases, with 6 bases sitting between them. The same sample was also used in a study of yellow fever vaccine responses in identical twins.

The chain is built from TRBV20-1 and TRBJ1-2; D remains unclear. The TCR sequence derives from a woman aged 18-29 years in good health. Sequencing input: PBMCs. This chain's CDR3 is CSARVGHGYTF. Here the CDR3 DNA reads TGCAGTGCTAGAGTTGGGCATGGCTACACCTTC.